Below are 16 T cell receptor beta chains sequenced from a single sample in a study of T-cell reconstitution after alpha-beta-depleted transplantation in children. Unique molecular identifiers tagged the TCRbeta library. TCRdb independently ran MiXCR on the PCR reads; one entry per CDR3 protein. The table records hundreds of thousands of distinct CDR3 sequences, 15% to 20% of them present only once. Material: PBMCs, mostly from graft donor cells, obtained 360 days after TCRalphabeta/CD19-depleted stem cell transplant. Every receptor here comes from a boy under two years old who had a stem cell transplant for Wiskott-Aldrich syndrome, so the T cells may come from the graft donor.

This clonotype was observed many times. The rearrangement uses TRBV12-3 or TRBV12-4 and TRBJ2-7; D remains unclear. Deletions cut 4 bases from V and 3 bases from J, with 7 bases between. The CDR3 totals 12 residues. CDR3 sequence: CASSSLDYEQYF. In DNA form, the CDR3 reads TGTGCCAGCAGTTCGCTTGACTACGAGCAGTACTTC.

The genes are TRBV5-1 and TRBJ2-1; 7 nucleotides match TRBD2. V lost 1 base and J lost 2; bases outside the gene matches: 3. The CDR3 is 15 residues long. Germline V gene data show CDR1 as SGHRS and CDR2 as YFSETQ. This chain's CDR3 is CASSLSLAAYNEQFF. For the CDR3, the DNA is TGCGCCAGCAGCTTGAGTCTAGCGGCCTACAATGAGCAGTTCTTC.

This clonotype was seen a few times. The rearrangement uses TRBV6-2 or TRBV6-3 and TRBJ2-1; the D gene is possibly TRBD2 (6 bases). Per the germline V gene, CDR1 is MNHEY and CDR2 is SVGEGT. Trimming removed 2 bases from V and 10 bases from J, with 21 bases in between. This CDR3 is built from 16 residues. As DNA, the CDR3 is TGTGCCAGCAGTTACCTTCCGGGACTCTTAGCAGGGGAGCAGTTCTTC. Amino acids: CASSYLPGLLAGEQFF.

A few counts support this clonotype. The CDR3 loop is CASSNRQGPYEQYF. As DNA, the CDR3 is TGTGCCAGCAGCAATCGACAGGGACCCTACGAGCAGTACTTC. V gene TRBV7-9 combines with J gene TRBJ2-7; 7 positions match TRBD1. The CDR3 consists of 14 residues. Trimming cost V 5 bases and J 2 bases; bases outside gene matches: 6. Germline loops: CDR1 SEHNR, CDR2 FQNEAQ (reference sequence).

The V and J genes are TRBV6-5 and TRBJ2-1; TRBD1 might be the D (5 bases). The CDR3 contains 15 residues. V lost 2 bases and J lost 5, with 13 bases in between. The germline V gene has CDR1 MNHEY and CDR2 SVGAGI. CDR3 loop: CASSYLPGSHNEQFF. The CDR3 bases are TGTGCCAGCAGTTACCTTCCAGGGTCTCACAATGAGCAGTTCTTC.

The chain uses TRBV7-2 and TRBJ2-5; D is possibly TRBD2 (5 bases). Germline assignment: CDR1 SGHTA and CDR2 FQGNSA. V was pared by 5 bases and J by 5 bases, with 15 bases between. This CDR3 region has 14 residues. CDR3 sequence: CASSPPGKLETQYF. The CDR3 nucleotides read TGTGCCAGCAGCCCCCCCGGGAAGTTGGAGACCCAGTACTTC.

This clonotype was detected only a few times. This chain connects TRBV5-1 to TRBJ2-3, with a weak D call TRBD1 (6 bases). The CDR3 loop spans 13 amino acids. V lost 4 bases and J 9 bases, leaving 15 bases between the germline ends. Germline CDR1 is SGHRS and CDR2 is YFSETQ. In nucleotides, the CDR3 is TGCGCCAGCAGCCCCTACAGGGAAGACACGCAGTATTTT. Protein sequence: CASSPYREDTQYF.

CDR3 sequence: CASSVTVPDTDTQYF. Written as DNA, the CDR3 is TGCGCCAGCAGCGTGACAGTTCCGGACACAGATACGCAGTATTTT. The chain has TRBV5-1 and TRBJ2-3; TRBD1 is a possible D gene (5 bases). The CDR3 covers 15 residues. Germline V gives CDR1 SGHRS, CDR2 YFSETQ. V lost 4 bases and J lost 2, with 14 bases in between.

This rearrangement joins TRBV6-6 to TRBJ2-1; D remains unclear. V was cut by 0 bases and J by 8 bases, with 8 bases left in between. Germline values: CDR1 MNHNY, CDR2 SVGAGI (reference sequence). This CDR3 has 13 amino acids. The CDR3 protein is CASSYSYGDEQFF. In nucleotides, the CDR3 is TGTGCCAGCAGTTACTCTTATGGAGATGAGCAGTTCTTC.

The chain has TRBV12-3 or TRBV12-4 and TRBJ2-3; D call uncertain. The CDR3 is 14 residues long. Between the trimmed V and J ends, which lost 2 bases and 4 bases, there was a span of 10 bases. The CDR3 nucleotides read TGTGCCAGCAGTTTATACTTTCCGCCAGATACGCAGTATTTT. Its translation: CASSLYFPPDTQYF.

This chain links TRBV6-2 or TRBV6-3 with TRBJ1-1, with 8 bases fitting TRBD1. Germline values: CDR1 MNHEY, CDR2 SVGEGT. CDR3 length equals 18 residues. J lost 2 bases, V lost 4 bases, and 15 bases had no gene match. CDR3: CASSLGTGGLWPNTEAFF. The CDR3 DNA sequence: TGTGCCAGCAGTTTGGGAACAGGGGGACTTTGGCCCAACACTGAAGCTTTCTTT.

V usage is TRBV7-9 and J usage is TRBJ2-7; D is uncertain. This CDR3 comprises 11 residues. Between the trimmed V and J ends, which lost 6 bases and 5 bases, there was a span of 8 bases. Germline V gene data show CDR1 as SEHNR and CDR2 as FQNEAQ (reference sequence). CDR3 sequence: CASSYTDEQYF. As DNA, the CDR3 is TGTGCCAGCAGTTACACGGACGAGCAGTACTTC.

This rearrangement joins TRBV15 to TRBJ2-7, with TRBD1 matching over 7 bases. Germline-derived CDR1 and CDR2 are LNHNV and YYDKDF (reference sequence). The CDR3 contains 16 residues. Trimming took 0 bases from V and 3 from J; bases not matched to a gene: 8. The CDR3 sequence is CATSRDGWTGDYEQYF. The CDR3 DNA follows: TGTGCCACCAGCAGAGATGGATGGACAGGAGACTACGAGCAGTACTTC.

In its sample, this clonotype was seen a few times. The DNA of the CDR3 is TGCGCCAGCAGCTTGAGAGGTCCGAACACCGGGGAGCTGTTTTTT. This translates into CASSLRGPNTGELFF. The chain is built from TRBV5-1 and TRBJ2-2; D is undetermined. Germline CDR1 reads SGHRS; CDR2 reads YFSETQ. Trimming removed 1 base from V and 0 bases from J, with 7 bases in between. The CDR3 spans 15 residues.

This clonotype was recorded a few times. This chain joins TRBV5-1 and TRBJ2-5; 9 positions agree with TRBD1. Germline V gene lookup returns CDR1 SGHRS and CDR2 YFSETQ. Germline trimming cut 4 bases from V and 5 bases from J; bases unmatched to any gene: 15. This CDR3 has 17 residues. The DNA for the CDR3 is TGCGCCAGCAGCCCCTATGGACAGGGGCGAGCGTGGGAGACCCAGTACTTC. It codes for CASSPYGQGRAWETQYF.

This clonotype was recorded a few times. This sequence joins TRBV20-1 and TRBJ2-4; D is ambiguous. V lost 5 bases, J lost 5 bases, and 13 bases lay in between. The CDR3 runs to 13 residues. CDR1 and CDR2 from the germline V gene are DFQATT and SNEGSKA (reference sequence). The CDR3 DNA sequence: TGCAGTGCTTACCAACTCGCCGAAAACATTCAGTACTTC. Translating gives CSAYQLAENIQYF.